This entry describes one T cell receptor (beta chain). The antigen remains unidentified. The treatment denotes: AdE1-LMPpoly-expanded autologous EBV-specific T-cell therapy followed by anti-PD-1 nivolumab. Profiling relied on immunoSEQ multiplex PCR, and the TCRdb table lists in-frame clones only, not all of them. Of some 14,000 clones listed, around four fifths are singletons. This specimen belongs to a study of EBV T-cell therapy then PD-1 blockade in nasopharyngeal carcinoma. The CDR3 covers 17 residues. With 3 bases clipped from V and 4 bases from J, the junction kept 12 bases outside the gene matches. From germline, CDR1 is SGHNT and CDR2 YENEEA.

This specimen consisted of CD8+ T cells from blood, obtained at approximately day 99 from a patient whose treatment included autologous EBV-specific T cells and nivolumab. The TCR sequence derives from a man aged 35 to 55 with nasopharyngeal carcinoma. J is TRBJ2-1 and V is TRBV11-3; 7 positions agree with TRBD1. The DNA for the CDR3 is TGTGCCAGCAGCTTTCTGTTTCGACAGGGCCCTTACAATGAGCAGTTCTTC. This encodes CASSFLFRQGPYNEQFF.